This T cell receptor (beta chain) was captured by sequencing in a study of technical replicates of blood from several donors. Germline V CDR1 and CDR2: SGHTA, FQGNSA. The CDR3 has 14 amino acids. The junction had 2 bases not matched to a gene; V was cut back by 3 bases and J by 3 bases. In regard to this clone: At the DNA level, this CDR3 is encoded by other sequences in the same sample as well.

Profiled with immunoSEQ multiplex PCR; TCRdb holds only in-frame clones, not every one. The table has under 100,000 clones, 80% to 90% seen once. The specimen sequenced was PBMCs. The V call is TRBV7-2, the J call TRBJ1-1; 9 bases match TRBD1. The source is a human donor in good health. Some clones in this sample may be carry-over from other donors' samples. CDR3 DNA sequence: TGTGCCAGCAGCTTGAGGACAGGGGACACTGAAGCTTTCTTT. This translates into CASSLRTGDTEAFF.